These 13 T cell receptor beta chains came from one sample sequenced in a study of Graves' ophthalmopathy and Graves' hyperthyroidism. Researchers took RNA transcripts and amplified TCR beta CDR3 regions from them. RT-PCR in the first round used HTBI primers; a second-round multiplex PCR followed. TCRdb reprocessed the multiplex PCR reads with MiXCR, giving one entry per CDR3 protein. The repertoire includes approximately 1.2 million distinct CDR3 sequences, roughly two fifths of them detected once, and more than 9.5% sits in the top ten. Sequencing was done on a sample of peripheral blood or thyroid tissue (not recorded which). The source of these receptors is an adult man with Graves' hyperthyroidism.

Of note for this clonotype: A read error may be the cause here, since a much bigger clone is one base away. The chain combines TRBV10-2 with TRBJ2-7; TRBD1 matches 12 bases. V gave up 6 bases and J gave up 6 bases; unmatched junction bases: 9. Germline CDR1 WSHSY, CDR2 SAAADI. CDR3 length: 15 residues. CDR3 region: CASSLRDRGPCEQYF. CDR3 DNA sequence: TGCGCCAGCAGCCTCCGGGACAGGGGGCCCTGCGAGCAGTACTTC.

The chain has TRBV15 and TRBJ1-5; D not resolved. With 1 base removed from V and 7 bases from J, the gap between germline ends came to 23 bases. The CDR3 consists of 18 residues. From germline, CDR1 is LNHNV and CDR2 YYDKDF (reference sequence). The chain's CDR3 is CATSRGSDGLGSEQPQHF. In nucleotides, the CDR3 is TGTGCCACCAGCAGAGGAAGTGACGGCTTGGGCAGCGAGCAGCCCCAGCATTTT.

The gene calls are TRBV10-3 and TRBJ1-4; no definite D call. The germline V gene encodes CDR1 ENHRY and CDR2 SYGVKD. Deletions cut 10 bases from V and 5 bases from J, with 14 bases between. The CDR3 is made up of 13 amino acids. The CDR3 here is CATSLAENEKLFF. As DNA, the CDR3 is TGTGCCACCTCCTTGGCGGAGAATGAAAAACTGTTTTTT.

This clonotype was detected many times. The chain uses TRBV4-1 and TRBJ1-5, with D unclear. Germline loops: CDR1 MGHRA, CDR2 YSYEKL. V lost 0 bases and J 1 base, leaving 7 bases between the germline ends. This CDR3 is built from 15 residues. CDR3 in DNA: TGCGCCAGCAGCCAAGAGCAAGGGAGCAATCAGCCCCAGCATTTT. Its translation is CASSQEQGSNQPQHF.

Note on this clonotype: The junction and the germline gene differ at one end; a read error may be behind it. This chain's CDR3 is CASSRSNNRARSYEQYF. The CDR3 coding sequence is TGTGCCAGCAGCCGTTCTAATAACCGGGCCCGCTCCTACGAGCAGTACTTC. The gene calls are TRBV15 and TRBJ2-7, with D unresolved. Looked up from germline, CDR1 is LNHNV and CDR2 is YYDKDF (reference sequence). The CDR3 runs 17 residues. The full variable domain, rest sourced from reference TRBV15 and TRBJ2-7, is DAMVIQNPRYQVTQFGKPVTLSCSQTLNHNVMYWYQQKSSQAPKLLFHYYDKDFNNEADTPDNFQSRRPNTSFCFLDIRSPGLGDTAMYLCASSRSNNRARSYEQYFGPGTRLTVT.

This clonotype was observed at least ten times. V usage is TRBV7-9 and J usage is TRBJ2-5, with D perhaps matching TRBD2 (7 bases). This CDR3 is built from 15 residues. The V end lost 8 bases, the J end lost 4 bases, and 20 bases lay between the germline ends. Germline V CDR1 and CDR2: SEHNR, FQNEAQ (reference sequence). The CDR3 sequence: CASLSLAGAGETQYF. In DNA form, the CDR3 reads TGTGCCAGCCTCTCACTGGCGGGGGCTGGAGAGACCCAGTACTTC. The complete variable domain, with remaining parts taken from reference TRBV7-9 and TRBJ2-5, reads DTGVSQNPRHKITKRGQNVTFRCDPISEHNRLYWYRQTLGQGPEFLTYFQNEAQLEKSRLLSDRFSAERPKGSFSTLEIQRTEQGDSAMYLCASLSLAGAGETQYFGPGTRLLVL.

The rearrangement joins TRBV5-1 to TRBJ1-1; TRBD1 agrees at 9 bases. CDR1 is SGHRS, CDR2 YFSETQ, per germline. The CDR3 extends over 15 amino acids. Losses at the gene ends were 4 bases for V and 4 bases for J; bases not matched to a gene: 8. For the CDR3, the DNA is TGCGCCAGCAGCCGCCAGGGACAGGGTGGCACTGAAGCTTTCTTT. Its translation is CASSRQGQGGTEAFF. The variable domain in full, completed from reference TRBV5-1 and TRBJ1-1, reads KAGVTQTPRYLIKTRGQQVTLSCSPISGHRSVSWYQQTPGQGLQFLFEYFSETQRNKGNFPGRFSGRQFSNSRSEMNVSTLELGDSALYLCASSRQGQGGTEAFFGQGTRLTVV.

This clonotype was detected a few times. V gene TRBV2 combines with J gene TRBJ2-7, with D perhaps TRBD1 or TRBD2 (5 bases each). Trimming cost V 8 bases and J 2 bases, with 22 bases left between them. The germline CDR1 and CDR2 sequences are SNHLY and FYNNEI. The CDR3 consists of 16 residues. The CDR3 protein is CASLGEVGPRPYEQYF. The CDR3, as DNA: TGTGCCAGCCTGGGGGAAGTTGGGCCCCGGCCCTACGAGCAGTACTTC.

This clonotype was seen more than once but under ten times. The rearrangement uses TRBV14 and TRBJ1-4, with a tentative D call TRBD1 (5 bases). This CDR3 region has 15 residues. V was clipped by 4 bases and J by 8 bases, with 17 bases between them. Germline loops: CDR1 SGHDN, CDR2 FVKESK. The CDR3 region is CASSPMMGREEKLFF. The DNA of the CDR3 is TGTGCCAGCAGCCCCATGATGGGCAGGGAAGAAAAACTGTTTTTT.

The genes are TRBV10-3 and TRBJ1-1; no clear D. The germline V gene has CDR1 ENHRY and CDR2 SYGVKD. V was trimmed by 3 bases and J by 0 bases, leaving 11 bases between them. The CDR3 has 15 residues. This chain's CDR3 is CAISDAGNLNTEAFF. The CDR3 region has the DNA TGTGCCATCAGTGACGCGGGCAATTTGAACACTGAAGCTTTCTTT.

As concerns this clonotype: A much larger clone differs by one base, so this may be a read error. Since the CDR3 does not end with the conserved phenylalanine or tryptophan, this likely comes from a read error. The V and J genes are TRBV20-1 and TRBJ2-5; 13 bases are shared with TRBD2. The CDR3 contains 13 residues. Per germline, CDR1 DFQATT and CDR2 SNEGSKA (reference sequence). The junction had 1 base not matched to a gene; V was cut back by 5 bases and J by 4 bases. The CDR3 region is CSARTSGRETQYL. In nucleotides, the CDR3 is TGCAGTGCTCGGACTAGCGGGAGAGAGACCCAGTACCTC.

This chain connects TRBV7-2 to TRBJ1-5; TRBD1 might be the D (5 bases). Germline CDR1 SGHTA, CDR2 FQGNSA. This CDR3 is 13 amino acids long. Trimming took 3 bases from V and 5 from J, leaving 8 bases between them. This CDR3 is CASSFGTYQPQHF. The CDR3 nucleotides read TGTGCCAGCAGCTTCGGGACCTATCAGCCCCAGCATTTT.

In its sample, this clonotype was seen a few times. The chain joins TRBV4-2 to TRBJ1-4, with D maybe TRBD1 (6 bases). V dropped 4 bases and J dropped 8 bases, with 20 bases sitting between them. CDR3 length equals 16 residues. The V gene's germline CDR1 is LGHNA and CDR2 YNFKEQ. In nucleotides, the CDR3 is TGTGCCAGCAGCCCCGGAGGAACAGGGACGAACGAAAAACTGTTTTTT. Protein: CASSPGGTGTNEKLFF.